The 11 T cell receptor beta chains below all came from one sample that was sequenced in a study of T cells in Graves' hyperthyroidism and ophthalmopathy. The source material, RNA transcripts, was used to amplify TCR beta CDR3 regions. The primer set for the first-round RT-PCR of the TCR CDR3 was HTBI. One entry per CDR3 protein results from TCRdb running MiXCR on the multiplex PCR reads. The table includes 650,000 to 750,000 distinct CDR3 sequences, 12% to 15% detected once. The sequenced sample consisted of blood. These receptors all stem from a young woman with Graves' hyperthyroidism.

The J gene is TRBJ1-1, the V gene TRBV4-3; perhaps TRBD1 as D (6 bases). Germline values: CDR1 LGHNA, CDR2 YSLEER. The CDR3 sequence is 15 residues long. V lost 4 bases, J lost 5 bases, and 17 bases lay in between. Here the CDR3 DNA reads TGCGCCAGCAGCCGCGCACAGGGTGGAATAACTGAAGCTTTCTTT. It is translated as CASSRAQGGITEAFF.

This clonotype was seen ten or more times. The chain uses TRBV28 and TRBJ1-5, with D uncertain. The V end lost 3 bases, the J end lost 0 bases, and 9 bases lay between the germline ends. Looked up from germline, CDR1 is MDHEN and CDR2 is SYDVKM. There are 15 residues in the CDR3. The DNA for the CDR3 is TGTGCCAGCAGTTTTCCCGAGAATAGCAATCAGCCCCAGCATTTT. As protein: CASSFPENSNQPQHF.

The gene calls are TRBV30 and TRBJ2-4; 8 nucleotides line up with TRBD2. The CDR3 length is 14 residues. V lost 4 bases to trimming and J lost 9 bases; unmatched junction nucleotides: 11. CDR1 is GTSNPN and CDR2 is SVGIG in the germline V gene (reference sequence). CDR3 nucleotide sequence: TGTGCCTGGACCGACGGGGGACTAGACCTCATTCAGTACTTC. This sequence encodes CAWTDGGLDLIQYF.

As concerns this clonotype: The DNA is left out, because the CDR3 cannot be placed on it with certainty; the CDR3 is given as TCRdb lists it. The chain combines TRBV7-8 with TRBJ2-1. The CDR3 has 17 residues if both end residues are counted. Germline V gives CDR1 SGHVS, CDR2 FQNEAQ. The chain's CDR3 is CASSFYICSGEDNEQFF.

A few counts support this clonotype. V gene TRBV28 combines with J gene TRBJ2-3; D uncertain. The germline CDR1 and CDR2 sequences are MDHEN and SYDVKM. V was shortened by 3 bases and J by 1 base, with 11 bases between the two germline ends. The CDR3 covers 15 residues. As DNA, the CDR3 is TGTGCCAGCAGTTTCTTCAGGTGGGGCACAGATACGCAGTATTTT. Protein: CASSFFRWGTDTQYF.

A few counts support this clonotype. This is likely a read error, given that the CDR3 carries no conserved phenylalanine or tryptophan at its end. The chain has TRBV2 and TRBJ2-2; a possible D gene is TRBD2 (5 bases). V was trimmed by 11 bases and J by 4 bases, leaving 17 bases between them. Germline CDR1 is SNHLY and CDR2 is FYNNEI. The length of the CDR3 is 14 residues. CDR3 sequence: CALGRQAGTGELFS. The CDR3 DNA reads TGTGCCCTCGGGCGGCAGGCGGGCACCGGGGAGCTGTTTTCT.

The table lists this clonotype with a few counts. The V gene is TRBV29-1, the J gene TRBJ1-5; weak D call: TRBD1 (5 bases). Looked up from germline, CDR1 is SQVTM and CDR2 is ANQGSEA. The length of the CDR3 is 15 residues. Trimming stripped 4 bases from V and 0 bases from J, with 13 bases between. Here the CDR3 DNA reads TGCAGCGTTGGGGACGGAGCCTATAGCAATCAGCCCCAGCATTTT. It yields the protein CSVGDGAYSNQPQHF.

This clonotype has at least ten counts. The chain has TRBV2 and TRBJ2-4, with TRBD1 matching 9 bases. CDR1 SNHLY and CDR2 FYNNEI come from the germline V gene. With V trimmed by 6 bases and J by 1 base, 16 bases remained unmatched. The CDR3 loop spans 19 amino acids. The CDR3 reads CASRASVFRTGVAKNIQYF. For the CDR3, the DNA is TGTGCCAGCAGGGCCTCCGTCTTCCGGACAGGGGTCGCCAAAAACATTCAGTACTTC.

CDR3: CASSPPLAGGPSDTQYF. The CDR3 bases are TGTGCCAGTAGTCCCCCTCTAGCGGGAGGGCCGTCAGATACGCAGTATTTT. V gene TRBV19 combines with J gene TRBJ2-3, with TRBD2 matching 12 bases. The CDR3 loop spans 17 amino acids. The V and J ends lost 5 bases and 4 bases, in that order; junction bases with no gene match: 10. The germline V gene encodes CDR1 LNHDA and CDR2 SQIVND (reference sequence). The full variable domain, its missing parts supplied by reference TRBV19 and TRBJ2-3, is DGGITQSPKYLFRKEGQNVTLSCEQNLNHDAMYWYRQDPGQGLRLIYYSQIVNDFQKGDIAEGYSVSREKKESFPLTVTSAQKNPTAFYLCASSPPLAGGPSDTQYFGPGTRLTVL.

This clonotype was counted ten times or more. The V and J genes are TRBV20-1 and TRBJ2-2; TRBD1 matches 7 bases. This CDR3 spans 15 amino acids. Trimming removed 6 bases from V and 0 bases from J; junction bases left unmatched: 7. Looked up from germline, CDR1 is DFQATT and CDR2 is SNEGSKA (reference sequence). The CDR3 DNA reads TGCAGTGCCGTCAAGGGACAGACGAACACCGGGGAGCTGTTTTTT. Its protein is CSAVKGQTNTGELFF.

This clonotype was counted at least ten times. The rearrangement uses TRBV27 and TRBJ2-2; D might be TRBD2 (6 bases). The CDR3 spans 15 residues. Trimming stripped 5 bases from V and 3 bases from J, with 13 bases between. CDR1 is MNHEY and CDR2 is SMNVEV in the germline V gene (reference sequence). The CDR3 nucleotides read TGTGCCAGCAGTGGGGAAGGGAGGTACACCGGGGAGCTGTTTTTT. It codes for CASSGEGRYTGELFF.